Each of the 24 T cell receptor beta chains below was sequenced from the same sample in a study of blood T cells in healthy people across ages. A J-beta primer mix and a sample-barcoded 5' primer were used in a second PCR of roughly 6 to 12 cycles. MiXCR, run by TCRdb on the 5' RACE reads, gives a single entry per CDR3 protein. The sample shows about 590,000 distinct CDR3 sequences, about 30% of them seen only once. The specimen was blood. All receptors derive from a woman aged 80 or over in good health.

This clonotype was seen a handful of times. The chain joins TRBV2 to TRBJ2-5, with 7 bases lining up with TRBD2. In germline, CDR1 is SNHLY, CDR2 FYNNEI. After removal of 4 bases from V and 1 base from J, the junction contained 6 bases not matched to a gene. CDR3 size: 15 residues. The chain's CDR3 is CASSVSPGGQETQYF. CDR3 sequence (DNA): TGTGCCAGCAGTGTAAGTCCGGGAGGCCAAGAGACCCAGTACTTC.

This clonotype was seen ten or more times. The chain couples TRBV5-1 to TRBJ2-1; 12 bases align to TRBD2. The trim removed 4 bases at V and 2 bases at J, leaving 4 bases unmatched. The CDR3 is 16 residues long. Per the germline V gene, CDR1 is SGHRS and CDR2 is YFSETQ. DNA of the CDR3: TGCGCCAGCAGCCCAAGGACTAGCGGGGCCTACAATGAGCAGTTCTTC. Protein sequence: CASSPRTSGAYNEQFF.

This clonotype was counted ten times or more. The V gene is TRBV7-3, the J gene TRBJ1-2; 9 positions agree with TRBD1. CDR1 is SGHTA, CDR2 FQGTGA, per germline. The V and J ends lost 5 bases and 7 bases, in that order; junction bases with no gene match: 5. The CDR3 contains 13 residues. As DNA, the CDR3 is TGTGCCAGCAGCCGGACAGGGGAGGGTGGCTACACCTTC. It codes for CASSRTGEGGYTF.

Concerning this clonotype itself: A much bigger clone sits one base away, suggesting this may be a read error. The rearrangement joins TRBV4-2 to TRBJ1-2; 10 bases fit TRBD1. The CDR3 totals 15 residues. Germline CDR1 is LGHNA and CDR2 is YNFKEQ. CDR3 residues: CANSQERTGGYGYTF. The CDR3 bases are TGTGCCAACAGCCAAGAGAGGACAGGGGGCTATGGCTACACCTTC.

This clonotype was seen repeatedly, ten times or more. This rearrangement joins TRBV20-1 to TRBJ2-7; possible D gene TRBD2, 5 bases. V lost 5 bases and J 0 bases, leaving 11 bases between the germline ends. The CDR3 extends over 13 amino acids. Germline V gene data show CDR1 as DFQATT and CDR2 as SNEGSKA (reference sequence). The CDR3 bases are TGCAGTGCTCTGTGGACTGGCTCCTACGAGCAGTACTTC. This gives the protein CSALWTGSYEQYF.

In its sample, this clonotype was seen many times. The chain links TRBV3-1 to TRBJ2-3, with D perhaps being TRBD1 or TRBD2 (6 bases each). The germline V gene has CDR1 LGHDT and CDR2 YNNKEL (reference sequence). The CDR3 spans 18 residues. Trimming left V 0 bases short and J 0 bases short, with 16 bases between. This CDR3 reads CASSQERGAEPSTDTQYF. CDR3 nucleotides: TGTGCCAGCAGCCAAGAGAGGGGGGCGGAGCCCAGCACAGATACGCAGTATTTT.

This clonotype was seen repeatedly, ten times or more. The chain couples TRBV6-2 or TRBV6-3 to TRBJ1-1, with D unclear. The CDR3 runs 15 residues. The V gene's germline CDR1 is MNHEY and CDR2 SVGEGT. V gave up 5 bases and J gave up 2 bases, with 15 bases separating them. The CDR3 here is CASSVALWQNTEAFF. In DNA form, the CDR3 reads TGTGCCAGCAGTGTCGCTCTTTGGCAAAACACTGAAGCTTTCTTT.

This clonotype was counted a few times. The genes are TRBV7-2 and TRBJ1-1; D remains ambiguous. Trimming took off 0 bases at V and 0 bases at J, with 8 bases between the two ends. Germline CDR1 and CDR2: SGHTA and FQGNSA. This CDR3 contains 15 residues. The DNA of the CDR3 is TGTGCCAGCAGCTTAGCCCCGGGAATGAACACTGAAGCTTTCTTT. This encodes CASSLAPGMNTEAFF.

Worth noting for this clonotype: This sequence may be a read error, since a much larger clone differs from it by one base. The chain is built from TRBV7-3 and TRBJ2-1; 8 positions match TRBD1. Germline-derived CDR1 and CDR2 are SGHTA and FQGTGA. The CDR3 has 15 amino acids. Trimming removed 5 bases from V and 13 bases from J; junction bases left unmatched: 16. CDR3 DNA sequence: TGTGCCAGCAGCCCCAGGGGGCTTTGGCAAGAGACCCAGTTCTTC. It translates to CASSPRGLWQETQFF.

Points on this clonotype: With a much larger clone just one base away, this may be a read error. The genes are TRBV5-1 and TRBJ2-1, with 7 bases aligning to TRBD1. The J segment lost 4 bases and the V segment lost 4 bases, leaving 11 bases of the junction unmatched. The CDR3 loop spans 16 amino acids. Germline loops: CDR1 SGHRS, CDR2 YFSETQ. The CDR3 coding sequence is TGCGCCAGCAGCCCGGTTCGACAGGGAGTTTACAATGAGCAGTTCTTC. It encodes CASSPVRQGVYNEQFF.

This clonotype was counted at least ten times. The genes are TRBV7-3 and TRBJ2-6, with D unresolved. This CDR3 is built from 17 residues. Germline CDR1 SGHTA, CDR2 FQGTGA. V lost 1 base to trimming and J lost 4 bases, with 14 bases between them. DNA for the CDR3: TGTGCCAGCAGCTTAATGCTCAGACAAACCGGGGCCAACGTCCTGACTTTC. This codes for CASSLMLRQTGANVLTF.

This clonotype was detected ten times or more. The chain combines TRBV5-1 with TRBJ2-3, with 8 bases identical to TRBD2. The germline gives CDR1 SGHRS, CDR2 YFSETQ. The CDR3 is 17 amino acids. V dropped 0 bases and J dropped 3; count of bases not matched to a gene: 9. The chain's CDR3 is CASSLDPGRGGTDTQYF. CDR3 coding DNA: TGCGCCAGCAGCTTGGACCCCGGGAGGGGCGGGACAGATACGCAGTATTTT.

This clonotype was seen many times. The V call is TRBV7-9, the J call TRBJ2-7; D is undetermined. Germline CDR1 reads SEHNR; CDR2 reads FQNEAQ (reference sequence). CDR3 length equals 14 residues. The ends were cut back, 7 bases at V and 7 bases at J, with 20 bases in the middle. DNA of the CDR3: TGTGCCAGCATCCCGGGTTCCCAGAGTGGAGAGCAGTACTTC. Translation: CASIPGSQSGEQYF.

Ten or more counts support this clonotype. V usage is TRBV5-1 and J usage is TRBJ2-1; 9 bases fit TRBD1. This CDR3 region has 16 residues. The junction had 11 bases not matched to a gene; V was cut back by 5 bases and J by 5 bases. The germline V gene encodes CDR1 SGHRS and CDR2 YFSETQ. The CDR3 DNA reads TGCGCCAGCAGTTCTGGTGGGACAGGGTATGACAATGAGCAGTTCTTC. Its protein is CASSSGGTGYDNEQFF.

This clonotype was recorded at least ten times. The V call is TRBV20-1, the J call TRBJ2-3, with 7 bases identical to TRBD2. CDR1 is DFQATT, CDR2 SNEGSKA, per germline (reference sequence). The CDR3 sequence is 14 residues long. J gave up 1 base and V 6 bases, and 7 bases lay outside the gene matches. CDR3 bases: TGCAGTGCCCTCACTAGCGCCGGCACAGATACGCAGTATTTT. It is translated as CSALTSAGTDTQYF.

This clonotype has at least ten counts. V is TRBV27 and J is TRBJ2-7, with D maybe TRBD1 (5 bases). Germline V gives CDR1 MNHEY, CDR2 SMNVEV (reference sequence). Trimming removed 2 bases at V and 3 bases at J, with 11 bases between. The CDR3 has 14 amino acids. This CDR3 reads CASSLQGTRYEQYF. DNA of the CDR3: TGTGCCAGCAGTTTACAGGGTACCCGCTACGAGCAGTACTTC.

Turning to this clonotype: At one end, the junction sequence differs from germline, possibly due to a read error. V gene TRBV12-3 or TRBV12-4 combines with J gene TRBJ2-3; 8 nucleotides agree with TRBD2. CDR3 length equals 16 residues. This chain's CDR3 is CAGSQQGGGSADAQYF. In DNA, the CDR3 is TGTGCCGGCAGCCAGCAGGGCGGGGGGAGCGCAGATGCGCAGTATTTT.

CDR3 in amino acids: CASSHIFSGANVLTF. The CDR3 bases are TGCGCCAGCAGCCATATATTTTCTGGGGCCAACGTCCTGACTTTC. This sequence joins TRBV4-1 and TRBJ2-6; D is unresolved. Germline CDR1 is MGHRA and CDR2 is YSYEKL. The CDR3 consists of 15 residues. The germline V and J ends were trimmed by 3 bases and 1 base, with 7 bases remaining between them.

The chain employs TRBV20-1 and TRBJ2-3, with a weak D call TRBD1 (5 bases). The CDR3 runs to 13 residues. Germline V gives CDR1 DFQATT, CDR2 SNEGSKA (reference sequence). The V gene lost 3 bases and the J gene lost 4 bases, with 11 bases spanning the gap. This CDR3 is CSASWLGPDTQYF. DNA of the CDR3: TGCAGTGCTAGTTGGCTGGGGCCAGATACGCAGTATTTT.

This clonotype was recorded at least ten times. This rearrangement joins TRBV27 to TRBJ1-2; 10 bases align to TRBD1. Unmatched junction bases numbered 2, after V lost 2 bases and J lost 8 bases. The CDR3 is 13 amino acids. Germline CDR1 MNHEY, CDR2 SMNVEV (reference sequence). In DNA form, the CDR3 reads TGTGCCAGCAGTTTAGACAGGGGGCGCGGCTACACCTTC. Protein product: CASSLDRGRGYTF.

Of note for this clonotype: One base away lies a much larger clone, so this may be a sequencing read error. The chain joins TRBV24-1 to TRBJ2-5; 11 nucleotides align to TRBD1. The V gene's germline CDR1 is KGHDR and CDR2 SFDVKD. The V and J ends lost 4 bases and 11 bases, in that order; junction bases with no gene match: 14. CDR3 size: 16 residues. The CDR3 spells CATSEGGTGGRNEQYF. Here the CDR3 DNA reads TGTGCCACCAGTGAGGGAGGGACAGGGGGGAGGAATGAGCAGTACTTC.

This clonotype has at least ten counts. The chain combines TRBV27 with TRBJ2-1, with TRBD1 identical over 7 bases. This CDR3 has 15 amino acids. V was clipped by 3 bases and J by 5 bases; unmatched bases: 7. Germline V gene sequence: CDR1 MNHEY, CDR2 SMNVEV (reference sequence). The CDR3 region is CASSLRGRENNEQFF. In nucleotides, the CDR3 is TGTGCCAGCAGTTTGAGGGGGCGCGAAAACAATGAGCAGTTCTTC.

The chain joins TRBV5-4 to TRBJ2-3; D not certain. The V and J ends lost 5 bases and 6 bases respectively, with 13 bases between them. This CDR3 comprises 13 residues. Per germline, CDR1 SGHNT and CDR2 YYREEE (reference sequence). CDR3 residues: CASRTPSSDTQYF. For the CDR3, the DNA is TGTGCCAGCAGAACCCCTAGTTCGGATACGCAGTATTTT.

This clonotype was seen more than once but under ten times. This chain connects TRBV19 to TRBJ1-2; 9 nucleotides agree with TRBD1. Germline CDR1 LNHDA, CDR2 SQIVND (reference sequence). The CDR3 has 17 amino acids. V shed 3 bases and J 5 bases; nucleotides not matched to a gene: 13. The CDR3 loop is CASSIQRRTGVIYGYTF. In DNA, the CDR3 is TGTGCCAGTAGTATCCAACGACGGACAGGGGTCATATATGGCTACACCTTC.